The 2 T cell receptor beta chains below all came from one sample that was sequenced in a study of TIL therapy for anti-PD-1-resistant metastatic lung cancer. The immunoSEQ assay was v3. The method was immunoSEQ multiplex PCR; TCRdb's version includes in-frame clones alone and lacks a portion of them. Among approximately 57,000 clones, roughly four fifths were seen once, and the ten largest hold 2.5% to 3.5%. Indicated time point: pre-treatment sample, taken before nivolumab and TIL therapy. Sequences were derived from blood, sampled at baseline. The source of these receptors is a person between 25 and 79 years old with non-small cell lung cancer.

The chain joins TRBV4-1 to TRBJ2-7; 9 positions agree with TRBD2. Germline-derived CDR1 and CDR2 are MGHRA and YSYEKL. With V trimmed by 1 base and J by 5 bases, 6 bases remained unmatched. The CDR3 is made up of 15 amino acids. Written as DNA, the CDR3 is TGCGCCAGCAGCCAAGTAGGGACTAGCTACGACGAGCAGTACTTC. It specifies CASSQVGTSYDEQYF.

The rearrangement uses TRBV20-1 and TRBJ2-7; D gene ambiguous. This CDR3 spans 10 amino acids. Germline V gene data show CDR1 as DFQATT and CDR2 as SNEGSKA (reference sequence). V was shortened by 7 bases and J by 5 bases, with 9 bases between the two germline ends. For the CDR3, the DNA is TGCAGTGTGAAGTCCAACGAGCAGTACTTC. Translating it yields CSVKSNEQYF.